The next 12 T cell receptor beta chains were all read from a single sample in a study of T cells in Graves' hyperthyroidism and ophthalmopathy. It was RNA transcripts that yielded the amplified TCR beta CDR3 regions. The TCR CDR3 first-round RT-PCR relied on the HTBI primer set. TCRdb re-analysed the multiplex PCR reads in MiXCR, keeping a single row per CDR3 protein. The table has approximately 480,000 distinct CDR3 sequences, about a fifth seen once; the top ten hold 26%. Sequenced material: blood. The receptors here all came from a man aged 18-30 years with Graves' hyperthyroidism.

The sample holds many counts of this clonotype. This chain joins TRBV12-3 or TRBV12-4 and TRBJ1-1; D remains ambiguous. The CDR3 consists of 12 residues. Trimming removed 3 bases from V and 4 bases from J, with 6 bases in between. DNA of the CDR3: TGTGCCAGCAGTTTTTATGCCACTGAAGCTTTCTTT. Translated: CASSFYATEAFF.

The J gene is TRBJ1-3, the V gene TRBV2; D might be TRBD1 (6 bases). The V end was cut by 6 bases, the J end by 0 bases, with 12 bases between. CDR1 and CDR2 (germline): SNHLY, FYNNEI. CDR3 length: 15 residues. CDR3 nucleotide sequence: TGTGCCAGCAGCAGGACAGTTCGCTCTGGAAACACCATATATTTT. It encodes CASSRTVRSGNTIYF.

The chain recombines TRBV11-1 with TRBJ2-2, with 9 bases identical to TRBD1. The germline V gene has CDR1 SGHAT and CDR2 FQDESV (reference sequence). CDR3 length: 18 residues. The V and J ends lost 4 bases and 6 bases, in that order; junction bases with no gene match: 15. The CDR3 coding sequence is TGTGCCAGCAGCTCCCCAGGGACAGGGTCCAAAGGCGCCGGGGAGCTGTTTTTT. Its protein product is CASSSPGTGSKGAGELFF.

This rearrangement joins TRBV6-2 or TRBV6-3 to TRBJ2-7; the D gene could be TRBD1 or TRBD2 (5 bases each). CDR1 MNHEY and CDR2 SVGEGT come from the germline V gene. There are 16 residues in the CDR3. V lost 0 bases, J lost 2 bases, and 14 bases lay in between. The CDR3 here is CASSYSDVGPTYEQYF. CDR3 DNA sequence: TGTGCCAGCAGTTACTCCGATGTGGGACCGACCTACGAGCAGTACTTC.

This clonotype was seen at least ten times. J is TRBJ1-5 and V is TRBV6-1; 9 bases are shared with TRBD1. Germline V CDR1 and CDR2: MNHNS, SASEGT. The length of the CDR3 is 15 residues. V was clipped by 5 bases and J by 7 bases; unmatched bases: 9. The CDR3 nucleotides read TGTGCCAGCAGTCCTTGGACAGGGGTAGCCCAGCCCCAGCATTTT. This translates into CASSPWTGVAQPQHF.

This clonotype was recorded many times. The rearrangement joins TRBV4-1 to TRBJ2-5; TRBD2 matches 10 bases. V gave up 0 bases and J gave up 2 bases; unmatched junction bases: 9. Germline V gene data show CDR1 as MGHRA and CDR2 as YSYEKL. CDR3 size: 18 residues. In DNA form, the CDR3 reads TGCGCCAGCAGCCAAGATAACGCCCTAGCGGGGGATCAAGAGACCCAGTACTTC. Translated, it gives CASSQDNALAGDQETQYF.

This clonotype was seen many times. This chain joins TRBV27 and TRBJ1-5; 10 positions match TRBD1. Germline assignment: CDR1 MNHEY and CDR2 SMNVEV (reference sequence). Trimming cost V 5 bases and J 2 bases; bases outside gene matches: 12. The CDR3 length is 18 residues. CDR3 loop: CASSDTDRGDRGNQPQHF. The CDR3 DNA follows: TGTGCCAGCAGTGATACGGACAGGGGGGATAGGGGCAATCAGCCCCAGCATTTT.

The CDR3 DNA reads as TGCGCCAGCAGCGGGAGGGAGGGCATGAACACTGAAGCTTTCTTT. As protein: CASSGREGMNTEAFF. The V and J genes are TRBV5-1 and TRBJ1-1; D call uncertain. This CDR3 has 15 amino acids. CDR1 is SGHRS, CDR2 YFSETQ, per germline. Trimming took 4 bases from V and 0 from J, leaving 13 bases between them.

This clonotype was counted a single time. The chain is built from TRBV29-1 and TRBJ1-2; D unclear. CDR1 is SQVTM and CDR2 is ANQGSEA in the germline V gene. The CDR3 is 13 residues long. The V and J ends lost 0 bases and 13 bases respectively, with 18 bases between them. As DNA, the CDR3 is TGCAGCGTTGAAGATCGTCGGGGTTTGGGTCGCACCTTC. This sequence encodes CSVEDRRGLGRTF.

This clonotype was seen ten or more times. V gene TRBV2 combines with J gene TRBJ2-7; 9 bases fit TRBD1. Germline V gives CDR1 SNHLY, CDR2 FYNNEI. This CDR3 is built from 14 residues. With 4 bases clipped from V and 3 bases from J, the junction kept 4 bases outside the gene matches. Here the CDR3 DNA reads TGTGCCAGCAGTGTACAGGGGGCAGGCTACGAGCAGTACTTC. Protein: CASSVQGAGYEQYF.

This clonotype came up a few times. V gene TRBV20-1 combines with J gene TRBJ1-5, with D perhaps matching TRBD1 (6 bases). Trimming pared 3 bases from V and 2 bases from J, leaving 17 bases between. The CDR3 contains 16 residues. Germline CDR1 and CDR2: DFQATT and SNEGSKA (reference sequence). CDR3 DNA sequence: TGCAGTGCTAGTGTCTTCCTCAGGGGTGGCAATCAGCCCCAGCATTTT. This gives the protein CSASVFLRGGNQPQHF.

This clonotype was seen repeatedly, ten times or more. This CDR3 reads CSARDYRGPGTNYGYTF. CDR3 in DNA: TGCAGTGCTAGAGACTACAGGGGTCCCGGCACTAACTATGGCTACACCTTC. The chain carries TRBV20-1 and TRBJ1-2, with 7 bases fitting TRBD1. Unmatched junction bases numbered 10, after V lost 0 bases and J lost 0 bases. Germline assignment: CDR1 DFQATT and CDR2 SNEGSKA (reference sequence). The CDR3 runs to 17 residues.